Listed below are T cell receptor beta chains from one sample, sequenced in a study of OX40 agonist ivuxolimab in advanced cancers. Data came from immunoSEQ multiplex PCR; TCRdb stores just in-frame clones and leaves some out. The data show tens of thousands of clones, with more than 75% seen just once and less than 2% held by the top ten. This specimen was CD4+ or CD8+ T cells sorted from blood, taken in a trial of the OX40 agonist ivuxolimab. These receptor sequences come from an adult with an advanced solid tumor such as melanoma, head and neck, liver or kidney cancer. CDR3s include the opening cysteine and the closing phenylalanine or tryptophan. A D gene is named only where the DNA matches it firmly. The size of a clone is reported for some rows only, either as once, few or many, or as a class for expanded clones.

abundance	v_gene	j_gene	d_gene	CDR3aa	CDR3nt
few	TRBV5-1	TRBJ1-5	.	CASSLGGPNQPQHF	TGCGCCAGCAGCTTGGGGGGGCCCAATCAGCCCCAGCATTTT
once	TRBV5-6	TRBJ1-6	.	CASSFRQYNSPLHF	TGTGCCAGCAGCTTTAGGCAGTATAATTCACCCCTCCACTTT
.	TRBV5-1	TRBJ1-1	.	CASSLGNWAEAFF	TGCGCCAGCAGCTTGGGTAACTGGGCTGAAGCTTTCTTT
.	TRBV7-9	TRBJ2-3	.	CASSSGLTSTDTQYF	TGTGCCAGCAGCTCGGGCCTCACTAGCACAGATACGCAGTATTTT
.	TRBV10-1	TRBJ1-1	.	CASSESWTAEAFF	TGCGCCAGCAGTGAGTCCTGGACGGCTGAAGCTTTCTTT
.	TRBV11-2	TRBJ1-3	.	CASSLRAVSGNTIYF	TGTGCCAGCAGCTTAAGGGCAGTCTCTGGAAACACCATATATTTT
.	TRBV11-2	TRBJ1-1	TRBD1	CASSVLGQMNTEAFF	TGTGCCAGCAGTGTACTGGGACAGATGAACACTGAAGCTTTCTTT
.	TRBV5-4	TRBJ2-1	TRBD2	CASSLVTGGPYNEQFF	TGTGCCAGCAGCTTGGTTACGGGAGGGCCGTACAATGAGCAGTTCTTC
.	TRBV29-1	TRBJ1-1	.	CSVERPRNTEAFF	TGCAGCGTTGAACGACCAAGGAACACTGAAGCTTTCTTT
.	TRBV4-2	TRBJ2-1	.	CASSQGWDNEQFF	TGTGCCAGCAGCCAAGGTTGGGACAATGAGCAGTTCTTC
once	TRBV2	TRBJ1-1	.	CASSPGNTRTEAFF	TGTGCCAGCAGTCCCGGGAACACCCGGACTGAAGCTTTCTTT
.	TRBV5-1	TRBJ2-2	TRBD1	CASSPGQVLNTGELFF	TGCGCCAGCTCCCCCGGACAGGTCTTGAACACCGGGGAGCTGTTTTTT
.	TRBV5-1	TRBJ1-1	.	CASSLSNRAKAEAFF	TGCGCCAGCAGCTTAAGTAACAGGGCCAAGGCTGAAGCTTTCTTT
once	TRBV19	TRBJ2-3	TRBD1	CASSTTGAGADTQYF	TGTGCCAGTTCAACCACAGGGGCTGGGGCAGATACGCAGTATTTT
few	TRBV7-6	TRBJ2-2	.	CASSLRLDANTGELFF	TGTGCCAGCAGCTTAAGGCTTGACGCGAACACCGGGGAGCTGTTTTTT
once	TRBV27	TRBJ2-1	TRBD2	CASSFDSGGNEQFF	TGTGCCAGCAGTTTTGATAGCGGGGGCAATGAGCAGTTCTTC